Listed here are 20 T cell receptor beta chains from one sample, sequenced in a study of OX40 agonist ivuxolimab in advanced cancers. TCRdb's copy holds only in-frame clones and misses some; the assay was immunoSEQ multiplex PCR. The sample holds more than 75,000 clones, 80% to 90% seen once. Sequences were derived from CD4+ or CD8+ T cells sorted from blood, sampled in a trial of the OX40 agonist ivuxolimab. Receptors were obtained from an adult with an advanced solid tumor such as melanoma, head and neck, liver or kidney cancer.

The rearrangement uses TRBV5-1 and TRBJ2-5; 11 positions match TRBD1. V was pared by 0 bases and J by 3 bases, with 4 bases of the junction left unmatched. Germline CDR1 is SGHRS and CDR2 is YFSETQ. The length of the CDR3 is 16 residues. CDR3 DNA: TGCGCCAGCAGCTTGGTGGTGGGACAGGGGGAAGAGACCCAGTACTTC. It codes for CASSLVVGQGEETQYF.

The chain is built from TRBV6-5 and TRBJ1-1; D is unclear. This CDR3 region has 14 residues. Trimming took off 6 bases at V and 1 base at J, with 12 bases between the two ends. The germline gives CDR1 MNHEY, CDR2 SVGAGI. CDR3 coding DNA: TGTGCCAGCAGCAAATTAAGGGAGAACACTGAAGCTTTCTTT. Protein sequence: CASSKLRENTEAFF.

The chain couples TRBV7-8 to TRBJ2-1; D gene unclear. The length of the CDR3 is 13 residues. Trimming pared 1 base from V and 12 bases from J, leaving 13 bases between. Germline V gene data show CDR1 as SGHVS and CDR2 as FQNEAQ. CDR3 sequence (DNA): TGTGCCAGCAGCTTAGTCCTTAGATCTGGGCAGTTCTTC. Its protein product is CASSLVLRSGQFF.

The chain uses TRBV18 and TRBJ1-2; D remains unclear. Germline CDR1 KGHSH, CDR2 LQKENI. Trimming left V 2 bases short and J 2 bases short, with 9 bases between. The CDR3 runs to 14 residues. Here the CDR3 reads CASSPTTENYGYTF. In nucleotides, the CDR3 is TGTGCCAGCTCACCAACGACGGAAAACTATGGCTACACCTTC.

The genes are TRBV10-1 and TRBJ2-4; 12 bases map to TRBD2. In germline, CDR1 is WNHNN, CDR2 SYGVQD (reference sequence). V shed 8 bases, J shed 9 bases, and the junction held 11 bases outside the gene matches. This CDR3 has 15 residues. The CDR3 sequence is CASQNRLAGEVIQYF. CDR3 sequence (DNA): TGCGCCAGCCAAAATCGACTAGCGGGAGAGGTCATTCAGTACTTC.

The genes are TRBV2 and TRBJ1-5; tentative D call: TRBD1 (6 bases). The CDR3 has 15 residues. Trimming shortened V by 6 bases and J by 3 bases, and 15 bases separated the two germline ends. The germline CDR1 and CDR2 sequences are SNHLY and FYNNEI. The CDR3 region has the DNA TGTGCCAGCAGCTCACAGGGAGGTACCAATCAGCCCCAGCATTTT. Amino acids: CASSSQGGTNQPQHF.

The chain joins TRBV6-1 to TRBJ1-5; D ambiguous. In germline, CDR1 is MNHNS, CDR2 SASEGT. The length of the CDR3 is 13 residues. The V and J ends lost 7 bases and 4 bases respectively, with 11 bases between them. The CDR3 region has the DNA TGTGCCAGCAACAACGGAGGGAATCAGCCCCAGCATTTT. Its protein product is CASNNGGNQPQHF.

The CDR3: CASSPLRGGAYNEQFF. CDR3 bases: TGTGCCAGCAGCCCATTGCGCGGGGGGGCGTACAATGAGCAGTTCTTC. The chain joins TRBV7-9 to TRBJ2-1, with 9 nucleotides matching TRBD2. This CDR3 is 16 amino acids long. Germline V gene data show CDR1 as SEHNR and CDR2 as FQNEAQ (reference sequence). With V trimmed by 5 bases and J by 4 bases, 9 bases remained unmatched. The entire variable domain, with the rest obtained from reference TRBV7-9 and TRBJ2-1, is as follows: DTGVSQNPRHKITKRGQNVTFRCDPISEHNRLYWYRQTLGQGPEFLTYFQNEAQLEKSRLLSDRFSAERPKGSFSTLEIQRTEQGDSAMYLCASSPLRGGAYNEQFFGPGTRLTVL.

The rearrangement links TRBV7-2 to TRBJ2-7, with D perhaps TRBD1 (6 bases). V lost 1 base and J 6 bases, leaving 10 bases between the germline ends. Looked up from germline, CDR1 is SGHTA and CDR2 is FQGNSA. The CDR3 runs to 13 residues. This chain's CDR3 is CASSLVGGPEQYF. The CDR3 nucleotides are TGTGCCAGCAGCTTAGTAGGGGGTCCCGAGCAGTACTTC.

The rearrangement links TRBV11-2 to TRBJ1-2; maybe TRBD1 (6 bases). Deletions cut 6 bases from V and 2 bases from J, with 13 bases between. The CDR3 runs to 14 residues. Germline V gene lookup returns CDR1 SGHAT and CDR2 FQNNGV. CDR3 coding DNA: TGTGCCAGCAGACGGGACATTGGGAACTATGGCTACACCTTC. This gives the protein CASRRDIGNYGYTF.

The CDR3 reads CASTSGHLNTIYF. For the CDR3, the DNA is TGTGCCAGCACCTCCGGGCATCTAAACACCATATATTTT. The V gene is TRBV28, the J gene TRBJ1-3; D not certain. This CDR3 has 13 amino acids. V lost 7 bases and J lost 6, with 13 bases in between. Per germline, CDR1 MDHEN and CDR2 SYDVKM.

The J gene is TRBJ2-7, the V gene TRBV18; perhaps TRBD2 as D (5 bases). This CDR3 contains 15 residues. Looked up from germline, CDR1 is KGHSH and CDR2 is LQKENI. V was trimmed by 3 bases and J by 6 bases, leaving 18 bases between them. The CDR3 sequence: CASSPSGPPNGEQYV. The DNA of the CDR3 is TGTGCCAGCTCACCGAGCGGTCCTCCTAATGGCGAGCAGTACGTC.

This clone was observed a single time. The rearrangement uses TRBV28 and TRBJ2-1; TRBD2 is a possible D gene (6 bases). This CDR3 contains 15 residues. Trimming cost V 8 bases and J 2 bases, with 16 bases left between them. The germline gives CDR1 MDHEN, CDR2 SYDVKM. This CDR3 reads CASVPGGGPYNEQFF. The CDR3 nucleotides are TGTGCCAGCGTTCCGGGCGGAGGGCCCTACAATGAGCAGTTCTTC. Together with reference TRBV28 and TRBJ2-1, the CDR3 gives the full variable domain: DVKVTQSSRYLVKRTGEKVFLECVQDMDHENMFWYRQDPGLGLRLIYFSYDVKMKEKGDIPEGYSVSREKKERFSLILESASTNQTSMYLCASVPGGGPYNEQFFGPGTRLTVL.

The V gene is TRBV15, the J gene TRBJ2-1; the D call may be TRBD1 or TRBD2 (6 bases each). Trimming left V 0 bases short and J 9 bases short, with 9 bases between. This CDR3 contains 13 residues. Germline assignment: CDR1 LNHNV and CDR2 YYDKDF (reference sequence). This CDR3 reads CATSRDGGREQFF. The CDR3 bases are TGTGCCACCAGCAGAGATGGGGGGCGTGAGCAGTTCTTC.

The chain has TRBV5-4 and TRBJ1-6, with a weak D call TRBD1 (6 bases). CDR3 size: 15 residues. The germline V and J ends were trimmed by 4 bases and 1 base, with 9 bases remaining between them. Germline V lookup: CDR1 SGHNT, CDR2 YYREEE (reference sequence). The CDR3 spells CASSPGESYNSPLHF. Written as DNA, the CDR3 is TGTGCCAGCAGCCCAGGGGAATCCTATAATTCACCCCTCCACTTT.

The V call is TRBV5-1, the J call TRBJ2-1, with TRBD2 matching 8 bases. The CDR3 has 19 residues. V shed 3 bases, J shed 2 bases, and the junction held 16 bases outside the gene matches. CDR1 is SGHRS and CDR2 is YFSETQ in the germline V gene. The CDR3 spells CASSSVRRGALSPYNEQFF. CDR3 coding DNA: TGCGCCAGCAGCTCGGTAAGGCGGGGGGCTCTCAGCCCCTACAATGAGCAGTTCTTC.

The CDR3 nucleotides are TGTGCCAGCGGGGACCCCAGCTCCTACGAGCAGTACTTC. Protein sequence: CASGDPSSYEQYF. V gene TRBV27 combines with J gene TRBJ2-7, with D perhaps matching TRBD1 or TRBD2 (5 bases each). The CDR3 consists of 13 residues. CDR1 and CDR2 (germline): MNHEY, SMNVEV (reference sequence). The V and J ends lost 8 bases and 0 bases respectively, with 11 bases between them.

This clone was seen only once. The rearrangement uses TRBV7-3 and TRBJ2-1, with D maybe TRBD2 (5 bases). V lost 4 bases and J 11 bases, leaving 15 bases between the germline ends. The length of the CDR3 is 13 residues. The germline CDR1 and CDR2 sequences are SGHTA and FQGTGA. As DNA, the CDR3 is TGTGCCAGCAGCTCCGATCCTAGCACCCAGCAGTTCTTC. Translating it yields CASSSDPSTQQFF.

This chain connects TRBV6-5 to TRBJ1-2; possible D gene TRBD1, 6 bases. Trimming stripped 4 bases from V and 4 bases from J, with 16 bases between. This CDR3 has 15 residues. Germline V gene lookup returns CDR1 MNHEY and CDR2 SVGAGI. In DNA, the CDR3 is TGTGCCAGCAGTTCCATGACAGTAGGGGGCTATGGCTACACCTTC. This codes for CASSSMTVGGYGYTF.

J is TRBJ2-1 and V is TRBV19, with no clear D. The CDR3 totals 10 residues. Germline-derived CDR1 and CDR2 are LNHDA and SQIVND (reference sequence). Trimming left V 10 bases short and J 9 bases short, with 10 bases between. The CDR3: CAIGVGEQFF. In DNA form, the CDR3 reads TGTGCCATTGGGGTAGGTGAGCAGTTCTTC.